These 15 T cell receptor beta chains were sequenced from one sample in a study of T cell responses to AZD1222 COVID-19 vaccine. Assay used: immunoSEQ multiplex PCR; TCRdb lists only in-frame clones, some missing. The table has around 140,000 clones, roughly 92% seen once. The sample consisted of peripheral blood, taken on day 0 of AZD1222 vaccination. The receptors were sampled from an adult in good health.

The chain recombines TRBV2 with TRBJ1-5, with D tentatively TRBD1 (6 bases). Trimming stripped 2 bases from V and 2 bases from J, with 16 bases between. The CDR3 runs 17 residues. Germline CDR1 reads SNHLY; CDR2 reads FYNNEI. The CDR3 is CASSEWAGVGGNQPQHF. Written as DNA, the CDR3 is TGTGCCAGCAGTGAATGGGCAGGGGTGGGAGGCAATCAGCCCCAGCATTTT. Filled out from reference TRBV2 and TRBJ1-5, the complete variable domain reads EPEVTQTPSHQVTQMGQEVILRCVPISNHLYFYWYRQILGQKVEFLVSFYNNEISEKSEIFDDQFSVERPDGSNFTLKIRSTKLEDSAMYFCASSEWAGVGGNQPQHFGDGTRLSIL.

The chain has TRBV6-1 and TRBJ2-2; no firm D call. The CDR3 loop spans 13 amino acids. The ends were cut back, 3 bases at V and 2 bases at J, with 4 bases in the middle. Germline V lookup: CDR1 MNHNS, CDR2 SASEGT. The CDR3 nucleotides are TGTGCCAGCAGTGACATTAACACCGGGGAGCTGTTTTTT. Amino acid sequence: CASSDINTGELFF.

The chain employs TRBV30 and TRBJ1-6, with no clear D. The CDR3 runs to 15 residues. Germline V gene sequence: CDR1 GTSNPN, CDR2 SVGIG (reference sequence). V lost 4 bases, J lost 4 bases, and 14 bases lay in between. The CDR3 protein is CAWTSGNPYNSPLHF. The CDR3 nucleotides are TGTGCCTGGACTAGCGGGAACCCGTATAATTCACCCCTCCACTTT.

J is TRBJ1-1 and V is TRBV5-6; D is ambiguous. The CDR3 has 14 amino acids. Per germline, CDR1 SGHDT and CDR2 YYEEEE. Trimming left V 1 base short and J 0 bases short, with 7 bases between. For the CDR3, the DNA is TGTGCCAGCAGCTTGATCTCCTTGAACACTGAAGCTTTCTTT. Amino acid sequence: CASSLISLNTEAFF.

The chain joins TRBV19 to TRBJ2-1; 7 bases are a match to TRBD1. In germline, CDR1 is LNHDA, CDR2 SQIVND (reference sequence). J gave up 10 bases and V 3 bases, and 6 bases lay outside the gene matches. The CDR3 is made up of 13 amino acids. The CDR3: CASSIRQGAEQFF. CDR3 DNA: TGTGCCAGTAGTATTAGACAGGGCGCCGAGCAGTTCTTC. The whole variable domain, remainder taken from reference TRBV19 and TRBJ2-1, is DGGITQSPKYLFRKEGQNVTLSCEQNLNHDAMYWYRQDPGQGLRLIYYSQIVNDFQKGDIAEGYSVSREKKESFPLTVTSAQKNPTAFYLCASSIRQGAEQFFGPGTRLTVL.

The chain carries TRBV28 and TRBJ2-6; the D gene could be TRBD1 or TRBD2 (5 bases each). This CDR3 has 17 amino acids. Germline assignment: CDR1 MDHEN and CDR2 SYDVKM. The V end lost 2 bases, the J end lost 0 bases, and 11 bases lay between the germline ends. The CDR3 DNA is TGTGCCAGCAGTTTAGGGGGAGTTAGCTCTGGGGCCAACGTCCTGACTTTC. This sequence encodes CASSLGGVSSGANVLTF.

The chain uses TRBV5-4 and TRBJ2-5, with 7 bases that match TRBD2. The CDR3 has 14 residues. Germline values: CDR1 SGHNT, CDR2 YYREEE (reference sequence). The trim removed 0 bases at V and 4 bases at J, leaving 3 bases unmatched. The CDR3 here is CASSLVASGETQYF. The CDR3 DNA reads as TGTGCCAGCAGCTTGGTAGCTAGCGGAGAGACCCAGTACTTC.

The V gene is TRBV29-1, the J gene TRBJ2-7; D is undetermined. The germline V and J ends were trimmed by 4 bases and 0 bases, with 7 bases remaining between them. There are 12 residues in the CDR3. Germline V gives CDR1 SQVTM, CDR2 ANQGSEA. The CDR3 coding sequence is TGCAGCGTTGGCGGAGACTCCTACGAGCAGTACTTC. This codes for CSVGGDSYEQYF.

V is TRBV2 and J is TRBJ1-1; no definite D call. CDR1 is SNHLY and CDR2 is FYNNEI in the germline V gene. The CDR3 runs 15 residues. V was pared by 0 bases and J by 10 bases, with 18 bases between. The CDR3 loop reads CASSEAVRTPVGAFF. The CDR3 region has the DNA TGTGCCAGCAGTGAAGCGGTTCGGACCCCAGTAGGAGCTTTCTTT.

The chain links TRBV27 to TRBJ2-7; 7 nucleotides agree with TRBD1. Germline CDR1 MNHEY, CDR2 SMNVEV (reference sequence). The junction had 4 bases not matched to a gene; V was cut back by 7 bases and J by 4 bases. This CDR3 has 12 residues. In DNA, the CDR3 is TGTGCCAGCAAAGACAGGGAATACGAGCAGTACTTC. This encodes CASKDREYEQYF.

This chain connects TRBV19 to TRBJ2-5; no definite D call. V gave up 4 bases and J gave up 4 bases, with 19 bases separating them. Germline-derived CDR1 and CDR2 are LNHDA and SQIVND (reference sequence). The CDR3 runs to 16 residues. The DNA of the CDR3 is TGTGCCAGTAGTAAGGCGCGACAAATCCTACTAGAGACCCAGTACTTC. Translated: CASSKARQILLETQYF.

The genes are TRBV5-1 and TRBJ2-7, with 11 bases identical to TRBD2. After removal of 2 bases from V and 3 bases from J, the junction contained 4 bases not matched to a gene. Looked up from germline, CDR1 is SGHRS and CDR2 is YFSETQ. The CDR3 totals 15 residues. The chain's CDR3 is CASSFYTSGSYEQYF. CDR3 nucleotide sequence: TGCGCCAGCAGCTTTTATACTAGCGGGAGCTACGAGCAGTACTTC. The full variable domain, in which reference TRBV5-1 and TRBJ2-7 provide the parts outside the CDR3, is KAGVTQTPRYLIKTRGQQVTLSCSPISGHRSVSWYQQTPGQGLQFLFEYFSETQRNKGNFPGRFSGRQFSNSRSEMNVSTLELGDSALYLCASSFYTSGSYEQYFGPGTRLTVT.

The gene calls are TRBV3-1 (or the pseudogene TRBV3-2) and TRBJ2-2; D is ambiguous. The CDR3 length is 15 residues. Germline V gene sequence: CDR1 LGHDT, CDR2 YNNKEL (reference sequence). The V end was cut by 2 bases, the J end by 5 bases, with 12 bases between. CDR3 DNA sequence: TGTGCCAGCAGCCAATTGGCGGACGGAACCGGGGAGCTGTTTTTT. Translated: CASSQLADGTGELFF.

V usage is TRBV12-3 or TRBV12-4 and J usage is TRBJ2-7; TRBD1 matches 8 bases. The CDR3 totals 13 residues. J lost 0 bases, V lost 8 bases, and 3 bases had no gene match. CDR3 nucleotides: TGTGCCAGCGGGACAGGTGACTCCTACGAGCAGTACTTC. It encodes CASGTGDSYEQYF.

This CDR3 is CASSIRLAGPSEQFF. CDR3 in DNA: TGTGCCAGTAGTATACGACTAGCGGGGCCTTCGGAGCAGTTCTTC. The chain combines TRBV19 with TRBJ2-1; TRBD2 matches 11 bases. Unmatched junction bases numbered 7, after V lost 2 bases and J lost 10 bases. The CDR3 is 15 residues long. The V gene's germline CDR1 is LNHDA and CDR2 SQIVND (reference sequence).